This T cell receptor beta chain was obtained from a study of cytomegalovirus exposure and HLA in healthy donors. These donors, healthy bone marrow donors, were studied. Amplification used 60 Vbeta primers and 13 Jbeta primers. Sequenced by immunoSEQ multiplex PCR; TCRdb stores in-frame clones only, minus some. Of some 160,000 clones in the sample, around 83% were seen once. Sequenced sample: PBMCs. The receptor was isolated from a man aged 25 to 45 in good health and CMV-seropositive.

CDR3 region: CASGLVGGHNEQFF. CDR3 in DNA: TGTGCTAGTGGTTTGGTAGGGGGTCACAATGAGCAGTTCTTC. The chain is built from TRBV12-5 and TRBJ2-1, with D maybe TRBD1 (6 bases). This CDR3 region has 14 residues. The V end was cut by 0 bases, the J end by 5 bases, with 8 bases between. The germline CDR1 and CDR2 sequences are LGHNT and FRNRAP. Full variable domain (outside the CDR3, taken from reference TRBV12-5 and TRBJ2-1): DARVTQTPRHKVTEMGQEVTMRCQPILGHNTVFWYRQTMMQGLELLAYFRNRAPLDDSGMPKDRFSAEMPDATLATLKIQPSEPRDSAVYFCASGLVGGHNEQFFGPGTRLTVL.